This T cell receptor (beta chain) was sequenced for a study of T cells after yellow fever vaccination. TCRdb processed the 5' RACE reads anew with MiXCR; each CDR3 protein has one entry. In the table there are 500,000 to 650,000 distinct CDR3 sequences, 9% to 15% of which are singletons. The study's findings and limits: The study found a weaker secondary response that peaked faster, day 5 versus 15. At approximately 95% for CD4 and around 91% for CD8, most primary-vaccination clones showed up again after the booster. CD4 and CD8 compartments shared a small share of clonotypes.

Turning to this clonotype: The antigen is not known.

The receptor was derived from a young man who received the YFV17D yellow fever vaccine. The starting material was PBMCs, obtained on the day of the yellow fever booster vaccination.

CDR3 sequence reads: CASSLDGGGLQETQYF. DNA for the CDR3: TGTGCCAGCAGCTTAGATGGGGGAGGACTCCAAGAGACCCAGTACTTC. The genes are TRBV7-2 and TRBJ2-5; possible D gene TRBD2, 6 bases. CDR3 length: 16 residues. V was clipped by 1 base and J by 1 base, with 13 bases between them. The germline V gene has CDR1 SGHTA and CDR2 FQGNSA. The variable domain in full, with the rest retrieved from reference TRBV7-2 and TRBJ2-5, is GAGVSQSPSNKVTEKGKDVELRCDPISGHTALYWYRQSLGQGLEFLIYFQGNSAPDKSGLPSDRFSAERTGGSVSTLTIQRTQQEDSAVYLCASSLDGGGLQETQYFGPGTRLLVL.